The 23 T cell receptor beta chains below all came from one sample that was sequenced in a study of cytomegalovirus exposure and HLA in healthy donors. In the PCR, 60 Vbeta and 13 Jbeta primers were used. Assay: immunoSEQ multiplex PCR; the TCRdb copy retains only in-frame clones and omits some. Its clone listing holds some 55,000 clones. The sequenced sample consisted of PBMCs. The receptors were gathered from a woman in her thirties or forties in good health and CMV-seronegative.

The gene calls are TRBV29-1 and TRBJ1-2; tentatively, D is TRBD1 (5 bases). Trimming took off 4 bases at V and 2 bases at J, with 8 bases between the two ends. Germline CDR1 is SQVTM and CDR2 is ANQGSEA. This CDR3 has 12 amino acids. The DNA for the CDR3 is TGCAGCGTTGTGGAGGGGAACTATGGCTACACCTTC. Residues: CSVVEGNYGYTF.

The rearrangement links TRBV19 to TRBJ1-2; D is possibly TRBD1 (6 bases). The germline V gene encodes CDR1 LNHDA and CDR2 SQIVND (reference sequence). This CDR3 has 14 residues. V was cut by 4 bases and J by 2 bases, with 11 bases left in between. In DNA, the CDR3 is TGTGCCAGTAGTAAGAGCAGGGGCAACTATGGCTACACCTTC. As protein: CASSKSRGNYGYTF.

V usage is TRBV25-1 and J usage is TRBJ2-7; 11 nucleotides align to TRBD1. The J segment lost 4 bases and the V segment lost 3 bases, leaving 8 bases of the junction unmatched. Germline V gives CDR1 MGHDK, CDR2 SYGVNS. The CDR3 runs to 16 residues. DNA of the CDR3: TGTGCCAGCAGTGACGTTCCGGGACAGGGGGGGTACGAGCAGTACTTC. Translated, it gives CASSDVPGQGGYEQYF.

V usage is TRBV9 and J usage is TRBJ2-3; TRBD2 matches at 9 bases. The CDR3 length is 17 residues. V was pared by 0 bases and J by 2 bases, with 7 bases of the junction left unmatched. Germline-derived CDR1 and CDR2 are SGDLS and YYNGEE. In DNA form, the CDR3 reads TGTGCCAGCAGCGTAGGGGGAGCGGGAGGACTCACAGATACGCAGTATTTT. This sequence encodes CASSVGGAGGLTDTQYF.

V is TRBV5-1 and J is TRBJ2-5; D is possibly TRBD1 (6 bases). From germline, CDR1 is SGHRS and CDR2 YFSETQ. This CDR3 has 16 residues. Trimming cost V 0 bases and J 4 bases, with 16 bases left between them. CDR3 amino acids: CASSLVAGELRETQYF. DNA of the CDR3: TGCGCCAGCAGCTTGGTGGCAGGGGAACTTCGAGAGACCCAGTACTTC. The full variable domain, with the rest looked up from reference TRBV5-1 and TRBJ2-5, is KAGVTQTPRYLIKTRGQQVTLSCSPISGHRSVSWYQQTPGQGLQFLFEYFSETQRNKGNFPGRFSGRQFSNSRSEMNVSTLELGDSALYLCASSLVAGELRETQYFGPGTRLLVL.

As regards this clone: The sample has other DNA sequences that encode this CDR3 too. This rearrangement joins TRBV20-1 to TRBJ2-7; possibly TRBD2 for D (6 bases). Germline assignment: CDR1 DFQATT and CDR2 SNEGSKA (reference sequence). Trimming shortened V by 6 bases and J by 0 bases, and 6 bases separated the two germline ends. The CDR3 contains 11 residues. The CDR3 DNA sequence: TGCAGTGCGCGGGACTCCTACGAGCAGTACTTC. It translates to CSARDSYEQYF.

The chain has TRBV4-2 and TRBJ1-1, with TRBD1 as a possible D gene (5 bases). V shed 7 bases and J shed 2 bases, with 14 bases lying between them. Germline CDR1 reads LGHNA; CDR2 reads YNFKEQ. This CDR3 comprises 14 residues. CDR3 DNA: TGTGCCAGCACCCCTCGACAGCATAACACTGAAGCTTTCTTT. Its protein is CASTPRQHNTEAFF.

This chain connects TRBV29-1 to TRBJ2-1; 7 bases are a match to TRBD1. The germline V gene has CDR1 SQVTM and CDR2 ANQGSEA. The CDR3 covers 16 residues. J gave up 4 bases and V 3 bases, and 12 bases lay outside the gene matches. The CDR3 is CSVDSPGQLYYNEQFF. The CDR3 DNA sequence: TGCAGCGTTGACTCACCGGGACAGCTATATTACAATGAGCAGTTCTTC.

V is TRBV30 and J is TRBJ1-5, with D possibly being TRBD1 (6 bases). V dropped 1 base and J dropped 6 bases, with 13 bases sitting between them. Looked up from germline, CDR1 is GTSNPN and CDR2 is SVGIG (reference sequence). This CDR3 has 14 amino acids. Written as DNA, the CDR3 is TGTGCCTGGAGTGGGGGGCTTGGTGGTCAGCCCCAGCATTTT. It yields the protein CAWSGGLGGQPQHF.

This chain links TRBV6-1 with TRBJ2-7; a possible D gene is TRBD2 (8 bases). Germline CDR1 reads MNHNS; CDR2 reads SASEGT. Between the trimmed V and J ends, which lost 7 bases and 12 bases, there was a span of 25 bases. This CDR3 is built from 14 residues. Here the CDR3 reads CASKRGTADRSWYF. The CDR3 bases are TGTGCCAGCAAGCGGGGGACAGCGGACCGGAGTTGGTACTTC.

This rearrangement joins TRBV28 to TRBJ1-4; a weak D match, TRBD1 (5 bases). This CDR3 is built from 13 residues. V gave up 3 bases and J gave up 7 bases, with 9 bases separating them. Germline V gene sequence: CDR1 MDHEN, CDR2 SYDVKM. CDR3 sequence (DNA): TGTGCCAGCAGTTTTGGGGCTCGTGAAAAACTGTTTTTT. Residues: CASSFGAREKLFF.

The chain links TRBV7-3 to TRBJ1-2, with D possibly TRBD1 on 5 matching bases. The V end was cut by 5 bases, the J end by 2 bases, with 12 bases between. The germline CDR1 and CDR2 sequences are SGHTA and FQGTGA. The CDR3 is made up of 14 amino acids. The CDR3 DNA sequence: TGTGCCAGCAGCGTGGGGCCAGGGAACTATGGCTACACCTTC. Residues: CASSVGPGNYGYTF.

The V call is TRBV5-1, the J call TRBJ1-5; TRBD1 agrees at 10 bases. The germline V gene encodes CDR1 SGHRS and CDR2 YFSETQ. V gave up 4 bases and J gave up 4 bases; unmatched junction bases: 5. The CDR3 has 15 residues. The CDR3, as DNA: TGCGCCAGCAGCCCCGGGACAGGGGTGAATCAGCCCCAGCATTTT. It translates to CASSPGTGVNQPQHF. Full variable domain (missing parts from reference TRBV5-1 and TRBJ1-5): KAGVTQTPRYLIKTRGQQVTLSCSPISGHRSVSWYQQTPGQGLQFLFEYFSETQRNKGNFPGRFSGRQFSNSRSEMNVSTLELGDSALYLCASSPGTGVNQPQHFGDGTRLSIL.

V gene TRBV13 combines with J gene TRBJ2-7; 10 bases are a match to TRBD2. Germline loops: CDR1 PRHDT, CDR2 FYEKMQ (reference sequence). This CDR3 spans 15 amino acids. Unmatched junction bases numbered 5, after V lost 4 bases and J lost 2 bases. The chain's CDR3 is CASSSTGLATYEQYF. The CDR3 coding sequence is TGTGCCAGCAGCTCCACGGGACTAGCGACCTACGAGCAGTACTTC.

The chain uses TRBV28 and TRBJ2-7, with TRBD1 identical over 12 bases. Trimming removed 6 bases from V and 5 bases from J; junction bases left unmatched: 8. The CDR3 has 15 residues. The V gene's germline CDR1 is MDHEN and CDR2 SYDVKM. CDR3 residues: CASRGGTGGYDEQYF. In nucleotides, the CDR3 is TGTGCCAGCAGGGGGGGGACAGGGGGCTACGACGAGCAGTACTTC.

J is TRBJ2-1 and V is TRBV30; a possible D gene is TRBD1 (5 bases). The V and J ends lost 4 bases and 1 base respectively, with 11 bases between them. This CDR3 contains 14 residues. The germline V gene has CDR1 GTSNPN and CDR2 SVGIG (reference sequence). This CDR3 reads CAWITQGSYNEQFF. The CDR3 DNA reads TGTGCCTGGATTACTCAGGGTTCCTACAATGAGCAGTTCTTC.

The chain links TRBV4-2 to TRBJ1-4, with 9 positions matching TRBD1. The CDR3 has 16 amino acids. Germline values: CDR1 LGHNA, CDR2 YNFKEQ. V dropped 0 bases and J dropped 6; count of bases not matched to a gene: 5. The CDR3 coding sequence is TGTGCCAGCAGCCAAGATTGGAGACAGGGGGATGAAAAACTGTTTTTT. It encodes CASSQDWRQGDEKLFF.

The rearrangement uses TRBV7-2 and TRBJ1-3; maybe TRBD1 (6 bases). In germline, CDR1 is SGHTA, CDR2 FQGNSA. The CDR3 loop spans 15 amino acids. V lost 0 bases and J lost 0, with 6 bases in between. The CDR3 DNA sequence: TGTGCCAGCAGCTTAGCGACAGGCTCTGGAAACACCATATATTTT. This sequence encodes CASSLATGSGNTIYF.

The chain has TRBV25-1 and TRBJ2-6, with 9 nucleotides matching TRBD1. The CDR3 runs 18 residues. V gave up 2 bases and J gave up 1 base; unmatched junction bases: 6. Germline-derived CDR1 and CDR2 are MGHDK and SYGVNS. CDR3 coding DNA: TGTGCCAGCAGTGAACCACAGGGGGCAGGTTCTGGGGCCAACGTCCTGACTTTC. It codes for CASSEPQGAGSGANVLTF.

The CDR3: CASSIGIQGRSYTHDEQFF. In DNA form, the CDR3 reads TGTGCCAGTAGTATAGGCATCCAGGGGCGCTCTTACACCCACGATGAGCAGTTCTTC. The chain combines TRBV19 with TRBJ2-1; a weak D match, TRBD1 (6 bases). This CDR3 region has 19 residues. Between the trimmed V and J ends, which lost 1 base and 8 bases, there was a span of 27 bases. Germline CDR1 is LNHDA and CDR2 is SQIVND (reference sequence).

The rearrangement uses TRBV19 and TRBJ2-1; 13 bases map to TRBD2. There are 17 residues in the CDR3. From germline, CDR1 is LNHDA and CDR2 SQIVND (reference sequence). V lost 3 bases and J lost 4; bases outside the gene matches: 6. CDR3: CASSIGTSGMIYNEQFF. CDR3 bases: TGTGCCAGTAGTATCGGGACTAGCGGGATGATTTACAATGAGCAGTTCTTC.

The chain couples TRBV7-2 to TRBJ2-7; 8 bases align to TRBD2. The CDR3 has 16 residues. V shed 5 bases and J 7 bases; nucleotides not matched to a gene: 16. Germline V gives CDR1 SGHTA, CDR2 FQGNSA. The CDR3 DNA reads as TGTGCCAGCAGCAAACAAACTAGCGGTAGCTTTGGGGAGCAGTACTTC. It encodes CASSKQTSGSFGEQYF.

CDR3 sequence (DNA): TGTGCCAGTAGTCGTGCAATTGGGGGGACGGTCGCCTACGAGCAGTACTTC. Residues: CASSRAIGGTVAYEQYF. The V call is TRBV19, the J call TRBJ2-7, with D possibly TRBD2 on 6 matching bases. CDR3 length equals 17 residues. Germline V lookup: CDR1 LNHDA, CDR2 SQIVND (reference sequence). V was pared by 5 bases and J by 2 bases, with 22 bases between.